This is a list of T cell receptor beta chains from one sample in a study of shared clonotypes between healthy human individuals. Data came from immunoSEQ multiplex PCR; TCRdb stores just in-frame clones and leaves some out. The table lists fewer than 550,000 clones, approximately 79% of them singletons, with about an eighth in the top ten. Source material: PBMCs. Receptor source: a woman in her forties in good health. Some clones in this sample may be carry-over from other donors' samples. The CDR3 runs from the conserved cysteine through the conserved F or W. The D gene is left open where the match is weak. Not all rows give a size; the values are once, few, many and, for expanded clones, a class.

>-|-|TRBJ1-2|TRBV29-1
CSVEDVGGREYGYTF
TGCAGCGTTGAAGATGTGGGGGGGCGCGAATATGGCTACACCTTC
>-|-|TRBJ1-6|TRBV28
CASSLVGSYNSPLHF
TGTGCCAGCAGTCTCGTAGGGTCCTATAATTCACCCCTCCACTTT
>-|-|TRBJ1-2|TRBV11-3
CARGRGRYGYTF
TGTGCCAGGGGGCGGGGGCGCTATGGCTACACCTTC
>-|-|TRBJ2-3|TRBV2
CASSLLRGDTQYF
TGTGCCAGCTCCTTGCTTCGGGGAGATACGCAGTATTTT
>-|-|TRBJ2-7|TRBV10-3
CASSPVPNYEQYF
TGTGCCAGCAGTCCCGTTCCAAACTACGAGCAGTACTTC
>TRBD2|-|TRBJ2-1|TRBV5-1
CASSRGLADYNEQFF
TGCGCCAGCAGCAGGGGACTAGCGGATTACAATGAGCAGTTCTTC
>-|few|TRBJ1-3|TRBV5-1
CASSLKIQLTPIYF
TGCGCCAGCAGCTTGAAGATCCAATTGACCCCCATATATTTT
>-|-|TRBJ1-1|TRBV7-8
CASSSHMNTEAFF
TGTGCCAGCAGCTCCCACATGAACACTGAAGCTTTCTTT
>-|-|TRBJ1-3|TRBV28
CASSDGQLLRNTIYF
TGTGCCAGCAGTGATGGGCAGCTCCTCCGAAACACCATATATTTT
>-|-|TRBJ2-3|TRBV28
CASRARSTDTQYF
TGTGCCAGCAGGGCACGTAGCACAGATACGCAGTATTTT
>-|-|TRBJ2-3|TRBV4-2
CASSQDKRGRARGTDTQYF
TGTGCCAGCAGCCAAGATAAGAGGGGGAGGGCCCGGGGCACAGATACGCAGTATTTT
>-|many|TRBJ2-5|TRBV5-5
CASSLRATSLQETQYF
TGTGCCAGCAGCTTGCGGGCGACTAGTTTACAAGAGACCCAGTACTTC
>-|-|TRBJ2-6|TRBV5-3
CARSLWVSVKEANVLTF
TGTGCCAGAAGCTTGTGGGTCAGCGTGAAAGAGGCCAACGTCCTGACTTTC
>TRBD1|-|TRBJ1-5|TRBV7-9
CASSQAGQRVQPQHF
TGTGCCAGCAGCCAGGCGGGACAGCGGGTTCAGCCCCAGCATTTT
>TRBD2|-|TRBJ2-7|TRBV28
CASRSHGGSSYEQYF
TGTGCCAGCAGATCCCACGGGGGGAGCTCCTACGAGCAGTACTTC
>-|-|TRBJ2-2|TRBV5-1
CASSLEGTGELFF
TGCGCCAGCAGCTTGGAAGGGACCGGGGAGCTGTTTTTT